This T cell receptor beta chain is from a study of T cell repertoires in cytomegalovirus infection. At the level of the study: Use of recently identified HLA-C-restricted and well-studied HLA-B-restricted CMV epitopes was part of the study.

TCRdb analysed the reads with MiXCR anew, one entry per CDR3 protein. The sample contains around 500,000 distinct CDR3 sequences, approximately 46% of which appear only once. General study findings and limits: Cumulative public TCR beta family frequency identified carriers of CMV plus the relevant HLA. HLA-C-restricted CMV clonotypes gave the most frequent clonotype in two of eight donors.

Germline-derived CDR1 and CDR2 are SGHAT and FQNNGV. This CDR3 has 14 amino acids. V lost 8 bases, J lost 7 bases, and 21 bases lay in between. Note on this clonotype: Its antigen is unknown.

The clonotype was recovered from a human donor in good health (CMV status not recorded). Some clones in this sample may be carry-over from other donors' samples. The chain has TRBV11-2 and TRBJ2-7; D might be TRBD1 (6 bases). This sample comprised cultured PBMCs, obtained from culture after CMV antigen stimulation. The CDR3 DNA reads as TGTGCCAGCGGGAAATGGGACACCCGCGTGGAGCAGTACTTC. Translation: CASGKWDTRVEQYF.